The 32 T cell receptor beta chains in this list originate from one sample, sequenced in a study of cytomegalovirus exposure and HLA in healthy donors. PCR used 60 Vbeta primers and 13 Jbeta primers. Method: immunoSEQ multiplex PCR; TCRdb's copy keeps in-frame clones and lacks some. The sample has some 180,000 clones; roughly 68% are singletons. Sequencing was carried out using PBMCs. The source of these receptors is a woman aged 25 to 39 in good health and CMV-seronegative.

The gene calls are TRBV11-2 and TRBJ2-5, with a possible D match to TRBD1 (6 bases). V lost 5 bases and J 4 bases, leaving 23 bases between the germline ends. Germline-derived CDR1 and CDR2 are SGHAT and FQNNGV. This CDR3 spans 17 amino acids. The CDR3 here is CASSPSTGTSNRETQYF. CDR3 in DNA: TGTGCCAGCAGCCCCTCAACAGGGACATCCAACAGAGAGACCCAGTACTTC.

The genes are TRBV14 and TRBJ1-4; TRBD1 matches at 8 bases. Germline V gives CDR1 SGHDN, CDR2 FVKESK. This CDR3 is 15 amino acids long. V lost 1 base to trimming and J lost 5 bases; unmatched junction nucleotides: 3. The CDR3 sequence: CASSQGQGLNEKLFF. The CDR3 nucleotides read TGTGCCAGCAGCCAAGGACAGGGGTTGAATGAAAAACTGTTTTTT. Based on the CDR3 plus reference TRBV14 and TRBJ1-4, the full variable domain is EAGVTQFPSHSVIEKGQTVTLRCDPISGHDNLYWYRRVMGKEIKFLLHFVKESKQDESGMPNNRFLAERTGGTYSTLKVQPAELEDSGVYFCASSQGQGLNEKLFFGSGTQLSVL.

The V gene is TRBV11-2, the J gene TRBJ1-1, with D possibly matching TRBD1 (6 bases). CDR1 SGHAT and CDR2 FQNNGV come from the germline V gene. The V end lost 10 bases, the J end lost 1 base, and 25 bases lay between the germline ends. CDR3 length equals 17 residues. Here the CDR3 reads CATTDLMGGQENTEAFF. For the CDR3, the DNA is TGTGCCACTACGGATTTGATGGGGGGGCAAGAGAACACTGAAGCTTTCTTT.

J is TRBJ2-5 and V is TRBV28; 7 positions agree with TRBD2. Germline values: CDR1 MDHEN, CDR2 SYDVKM. CDR3 length: 15 amino acids. V lost 2 bases, J lost 6 bases, and 9 bases stayed unmatched. The CDR3 protein is CASSLMGGDWKTQYF. The CDR3 DNA reads TGTGCCAGCAGTTTAATGGGGGGGGATTGGAAGACCCAGTACTTC. The full variable domain, completed using reference TRBV28 and TRBJ2-5, is DVKVTQSSRYLVKRTGEKVFLECVQDMDHENMFWYRQDPGLGLRLIYFSYDVKMKEKGDIPEGYSVSREKKERFSLILESASTNQTSMYLCASSLMGGDWKTQYFGPGTRLLVL.

V and J are TRBV6-5 and TRBJ2-7, with TRBD2 matching 11 bases. The ends lost 4 bases at V and 6 bases at J; junction bases unmatched: 5. CDR1 and CDR2 from the germline V gene are MNHEY and SVGAGI. The CDR3 covers 14 residues. DNA for the CDR3: TGTGCCAGCAGTTTAGCGGGAGGGCCGCCCGAGCAGTACTTC. Translating it yields CASSLAGGPPEQYF.

The chain links TRBV5-1 to TRBJ2-5; D perhaps matches TRBD2 (7 bases). V lost 4 bases and J 3 bases, leaving 16 bases between the germline ends. CDR1 is SGHRS and CDR2 is YFSETQ in the germline V gene. This CDR3 region has 15 residues. CDR3 loop: CASSLLGGGEETQYF. CDR3 coding DNA: TGCGCCAGCAGCCTCCTGGGAGGGGGGGAAGAGACCCAGTACTTC. Full variable domain (outside the CDR3, taken from reference TRBV5-1 and TRBJ2-5): KAGVTQTPRYLIKTRGQQVTLSCSPISGHRSVSWYQQTPGQGLQFLFEYFSETQRNKGNFPGRFSGRQFSNSRSEMNVSTLELGDSALYLCASSLLGGGEETQYFGPGTRLLVL.

V usage is TRBV6-1 and J usage is TRBJ2-7, with 10 bases that match TRBD2. V trimming: 0 bases; J trimming: 6 bases; junction bases outside the gene matches: 8. This CDR3 is 16 amino acids long. Per the germline V gene, CDR1 is MNHNS and CDR2 is SASEGT. The CDR3 here is CASSEAPPSGSAEQYF. In DNA, the CDR3 is TGTGCCAGCAGTGAAGCCCCCCCTAGCGGGAGTGCCGAGCAGTACTTC.

The chain links TRBV27 to TRBJ2-7; TRBD1 might be the D (8 bases). Trimming took off 5 bases at V and 4 bases at J, with 15 bases between the two ends. Germline V gives CDR1 MNHEY, CDR2 SMNVEV (reference sequence). CDR3 length: 14 amino acids. CDR3 in amino acids: CASSPGGTGYEQYF. As DNA, the CDR3 is TGTGCCAGCAGTCCCGGGGGGACAGGTTACGAGCAGTACTTC.

The chain recombines TRBV19 with TRBJ1-1; 11 nucleotides align to TRBD1. Trimming at V came to 6 bases and at J to 4 bases, leaving 7 bases not matched to a gene. Germline V gene sequence: CDR1 LNHDA, CDR2 SQIVND (reference sequence). The CDR3 is made up of 15 amino acids. The CDR3 region has the DNA TGTGCCAGTAGCTCCGCCGGGACAGGGGGCACTGAAGCTTTCTTT. It encodes CASSSAGTGGTEAFF.

This clone was picked up a small number of times. The V call is TRBV4-3, the J call TRBJ1-5; no clear D gene. The CDR3 runs 15 residues. V lost 0 bases, J lost 4 bases, and 10 bases lay in between. The germline V gene has CDR1 LGHNA and CDR2 YSLEER. CDR3 loop: CASSQDMERNQPQHF. CDR3 nucleotides: TGCGCCAGCAGCCAAGATATGGAGAGGAATCAGCCCCAGCATTTT.

The chain joins TRBV28 to TRBJ2-7, with D perhaps TRBD2 (5 bases). Germline CDR1 and CDR2: MDHEN and SYDVKM. This CDR3 region has 13 residues. V was trimmed by 7 bases and J by 6 bases, leaving 16 bases between them. The DNA for the CDR3 is TGTGCCAGCATAAGCAGTTCTGGAGGCGAGCAGTACTTC. Its protein is CASISSSGGEQYF.

The chain is built from TRBV10-1 and TRBJ2-3; 15 bases are a match to TRBD2. With V trimmed by 4 bases and J by 3 bases, 5 bases remained unmatched. The CDR3 covers 17 residues. CDR1 and CDR2 (germline): WNHNN, SYGVQD (reference sequence). The CDR3 region is CASSAPGLAGGTDTQYF. As DNA, the CDR3 is TGCGCCAGCAGTGCACCTGGACTAGCGGGGGGGACAGATACGCAGTATTTT.

The chain uses TRBV6-4 and TRBJ1-3; the match to TRBD1 covers 7 bases. Germline-derived CDR1 and CDR2 are MRHNA and SNTAGT. This CDR3 comprises 16 residues. The J segment lost 3 bases and the V segment lost 5 bases, leaving 10 bases of the junction unmatched. CDR3 sequence: CASSPTTGIVGNTIYF. CDR3 nucleotides: TGTGCCAGCAGTCCTACGACAGGGATTGTTGGAAACACCATATATTTT.

This clone occurred many times. The chain combines TRBV4-2 with TRBJ2-3, with TRBD2 identical over 9 bases. V lost 0 bases, J lost 4 bases, and 5 bases stayed unmatched. CDR1 and CDR2 from the germline V gene are LGHNA and YNFKEQ. CDR3 length: 16 amino acids. CDR3: CASSQELGGGADTQYF. CDR3 DNA sequence: TGTGCCAGCAGCCAAGAATTAGGCGGGGGGGCAGATACGCAGTATTTT.

The chain links TRBV15 to TRBJ1-5, with D possibly being TRBD1 (6 bases). The CDR3 covers 16 residues. V lost 1 base and J 1 base, leaving 11 bases between the germline ends. CDR1 and CDR2 from the germline V gene are LNHNV and YYDKDF (reference sequence). CDR3 region: CATSRGGLGSNQPQHF. The CDR3 nucleotides read TGTGCCACCAGCAGAGGGGGGCTTGGCAGCAATCAGCCCCAGCATTTT.

V and J are TRBV11-2 and TRBJ1-1, with D uncertain. Germline-derived CDR1 and CDR2 are SGHAT and FQNNGV. Trimming removed 1 base at V and 1 base at J, with 7 bases between. This CDR3 is built from 14 residues. This chain's CDR3 is CASSLGSRNTEAFF. The CDR3 nucleotides read TGTGCCAGCAGCTTAGGTTCGAGGAACACTGAAGCTTTCTTT.

V usage is TRBV6-1 and J usage is TRBJ2-2; a weak D match, TRBD2 (6 bases). The CDR3 covers 15 residues. V lost 1 base and J 6 bases, leaving 12 bases between the germline ends. Germline CDR1 is MNHNS and CDR2 is SASEGT. CDR3 protein: CASSEGLGGAGELFF. The CDR3 coding sequence is TGTGCCAGCAGTGAAGGCTTAGGAGGGGCCGGGGAGCTGTTTTTT.

The chain employs TRBV5-1 and TRBJ2-3, with TRBD1 matching over 8 bases. J was trimmed by 0 bases and V by 4 bases; bases with no gene match: 4. The CDR3 totals 15 residues. Germline V CDR1 and CDR2: SGHRS, YFSETQ. This chain's CDR3 is CASSQDRASTDTQYF. CDR3 sequence (DNA): TGCGCCAGCAGCCAGGACAGGGCTAGCACAGATACGCAGTATTTT. The variable domain in full, completed from reference TRBV5-1 and TRBJ2-3, reads KAGVTQTPRYLIKTRGQQVTLSCSPISGHRSVSWYQQTPGQGLQFLFEYFSETQRNKGNFPGRFSGRQFSNSRSEMNVSTLELGDSALYLCASSQDRASTDTQYFGPGTRLTVL.

J is TRBJ2-7 and V is TRBV15, with D perhaps matching TRBD2 (6 bases). Germline assignment: CDR1 LNHNV and CDR2 YYDKDF (reference sequence). Trimming took off 5 bases at V and 6 bases at J, with 23 bases between the two ends. This CDR3 comprises 16 residues. Written as DNA, the CDR3 is TGTGCCACCAGCCGCTCACTAGCTCTTTTCTCCGGCGAGCAGTACTTC. Translated: CATSRSLALFSGEQYF.

In its sample, this clone was seen once. The chain recombines TRBV10-3 with TRBJ1-6, with 8 bases lining up with TRBD1. CDR3 length equals 13 residues. With V trimmed by 8 bases and J by 5 bases, 2 bases remained unmatched. CDR1 and CDR2 from the germline V gene are ENHRY and SYGVKD. The CDR3 DNA is TGTGCCATCTCGACAGGGGATAATTCACCCCTCCACTTT. Translating gives CAISTGDNSPLHF.

This rearrangement joins TRBV4-2 to TRBJ2-7, with 11 bases that match TRBD2. Trimming removed 6 bases from V and 3 bases from J; junction bases left unmatched: 13. The CDR3 consists of 17 residues. Looked up from germline, CDR1 is LGHNA and CDR2 is YNFKEQ. CDR3 region: CASSRGLAGAIDYEQYF. CDR3 nucleotides: TGTGCCAGCAGTCGCGGACTAGCGGGTGCAATCGACTACGAGCAGTACTTC.

The chain joins TRBV2 to TRBJ2-3, with 11 bases matching TRBD2. The ends lost 6 bases at V and 4 bases at J; junction bases unmatched: 9. Germline assignment: CDR1 SNHLY and CDR2 FYNNEI. CDR3 length equals 16 residues. The CDR3 loop is CASRIAGGRFSDTQYF. For the CDR3, the DNA is TGTGCCAGCAGAATAGCGGGGGGGCGTTTTTCAGATACGCAGTATTTT.

The rearrangement joins TRBV5-4 to TRBJ2-5, with 9 bases that match TRBD2. The J call may be faulty, since TRBJ2-7 better matches the DNA end. Looked up from germline, CDR1 is SGHNT and CDR2 is YYREEE (reference sequence). CDR3 size: 17 residues. CDR3 sequence reads: CASSPRGASGIAYEQYF. CDR3 DNA: TGTGCCAGCAGCCCCCGAGGGGCTAGCGGGATAGCTTACGAGCAGTACTTC.

The chain is built from TRBV7-6 and TRBJ2-3; a possible D gene is TRBD2 (6 bases). This CDR3 is built from 17 residues. The V gene lost 7 bases and the J gene lost 0 bases, with 20 bases spanning the gap. The germline V gene has CDR1 SGHVS and CDR2 FNYEAQ. The CDR3 sequence: CASTRYGGAPSTDTQYF. The CDR3, as DNA: TGTGCCAGCACACGTTACGGAGGGGCGCCGAGCACAGATACGCAGTATTTT.

The V gene is TRBV28, the J gene TRBJ1-5; 8 bases are a match to TRBD1. This CDR3 is 14 amino acids long. In germline, CDR1 is MDHEN, CDR2 SYDVKM. The V gene end was trimmed by 4 bases and the J gene end by 3 bases; junction bases not matched to a gene: 2. The CDR3 bases are TGTGCCAGCAGTTCGGACAGGGACAATCAGCCCCAGCATTTT. Its translation is CASSSDRDNQPQHF.

The V call is TRBV5-4, the J call TRBJ2-7; the D gene is possibly TRBD1 (6 bases). Germline CDR1 reads SGHNT; CDR2 reads YYREEE (reference sequence). V lost 4 bases and J lost 7, with 12 bases in between. The CDR3 consists of 12 residues. The CDR3 is CASSPGTKEQYF. The CDR3, as DNA: TGTGCCAGCAGCCCCGGGACAAAAGAGCAGTACTTC. Using reference TRBV5-4 and TRBJ2-7 for the parts outside the CDR3, the full variable domain is ETGVTQSPTHLIKTRGQQVTLRCSSQSGHNTVSWYQQALGQGPQFIFQYYREEENGRGNFPPRFSGLQFPNYSSELNVNALELDDSALYLCASSPGTKEQYFGPGTRLTVT.

As regards this clone: Sequence at one end of the junction differs from germline and may be a read error. The J gene is TRBJ2-7, the V gene TRBV15, with TRBD1 as a possible D gene (6 bases). Looked up from germline, CDR1 is LNHNV and CDR2 is YYDKDF (reference sequence). The CDR3 loop spans 13 amino acids. The CDR3 sequence is CATSRGRGYEQHF. The CDR3 DNA is TGTGCCACCAGCAGAGGCAGGGGATACGAGCAGCACTTC.

This clone has more than one count but fewer than ten. This chain links TRBV5-1 with TRBJ1-2; weak D call: TRBD1 (5 bases). Between the trimmed V and J ends, which lost 2 bases and 4 bases, there was a span of 12 bases. The CDR3 runs 14 residues. Looked up from germline, CDR1 is SGHRS and CDR2 is YFSETQ. CDR3 region: CASSLDTGLYGYTF. DNA of the CDR3: TGCGCCAGCAGCTTAGACACAGGCCTCTATGGCTACACCTTC.

This clone was seen only a few times. The rearrangement uses TRBV27 and TRBJ1-1; D is uncertain. Germline lookup yields CDR1 MNHEY and CDR2 SMNVEV (reference sequence). Trimming pared 4 bases from V and 4 bases from J, leaving 7 bases between. The CDR3 is 12 residues long. CDR3 sequence: CASSWGGTEAFF. CDR3 DNA: TGTGCCAGCAGTTGGGGAGGCACTGAAGCTTTCTTT.

Here the CDR3 DNA reads TGTGCCAGCAGCCATTGGGGGGGTCTTAAATTTGCAACTAATGAAAAACTGTTTTTT. Its translation: CASSHWGGLKFATNEKLFF. The V call is TRBV7-8, the J call TRBJ1-4, with D possibly TRBD1 on 5 matching bases. Looked up from germline, CDR1 is SGHVS and CDR2 is FQNEAQ. V lost 5 bases, J lost 0 bases, and 22 bases lay in between. The CDR3 runs to 19 residues.

This clone has only a few counts. V usage is TRBV2 and J usage is TRBJ1-1; TRBD1 matches 10 bases. J lost 0 bases, V lost 6 bases, and 10 bases had no gene match. The CDR3 sequence is 17 residues long. CDR1 SNHLY and CDR2 FYNNEI come from the germline V gene. CDR3 in DNA: TGTGCCAGCAGGCCACCGGGACAGGGGCTCCTGAACACTGAAGCTTTCTTT. Translating it yields CASRPPGQGLLNTEAFF. The complete variable domain, with remaining parts taken from reference TRBV2 and TRBJ1-1, reads EPEVTQTPSHQVTQMGQEVILRCVPISNHLYFYWYRQILGQKVEFLVSFYNNEISEKSEIFDDQFSVERPDGSNFTLKIRSTKLEDSAMYFCASRPPGQGLLNTEAFFGQGTRLTVV.

The J gene is TRBJ1-1, the V gene TRBV9; perhaps TRBD1 as D (5 bases). Germline V gene data show CDR1 as SGDLS and CDR2 as YYNGEE. V shed 3 bases and J shed 0 bases, with 15 bases lying between them. There are 16 residues in the CDR3. CDR3 loop: CASSAHPDSMNTEAFF. CDR3 sequence (DNA): TGTGCCAGCAGCGCCCACCCAGACAGCATGAACACTGAAGCTTTCTTT.